The text below deals with one T cell receptor (beta chain). The CDR3 is 14 amino acids. V shed 8 bases and J 0 bases; nucleotides not matched to a gene: 8. Germline values: CDR1 SQVTM, CDR2 ANQGSEA. The data belong to a study of TIL therapy for anti-PD-1-resistant metastatic lung cancer. Turning to the study itself: Median tumor mutation burden was 1.5 mutations per megabase.

This was the immunoSEQ v3 assay. Clones were read by immunoSEQ multiplex PCR, and TCRdb kept only the in-frame ones, dropping some. The repertoire includes about 50,000 clones, 70% to 80% of them detected once, and about 4.8% sits in the top ten. Specified time point: pre-treatment sample, taken before nivolumab and TIL therapy. This clonotype originated in a woman aged 30 to 85 with non-small cell lung cancer. This material consisted of blood, taken at baseline. The V call is TRBV29-1, the J call TRBJ2-3; 7 bases align to TRBD2. Here the CDR3 reads CSLVGGGSTDTQYF. The CDR3 region has the DNA TGCAGCCTTGTTGGCGGGGGTAGCACAGATACGCAGTATTTT.